This T cell receptor (beta chain) stems from a study of regulatory T cells in long-lasting Graves disease. Across the whole study: Graves' patients who were just diagnosed had used antithyroid drugs for under 3 months.

Sample time point: newly diagnosed GD, antithyroid drugs for less than 3 months. There was RNA extracted from PBMCs, and the TCR library was made from it. Whole-study results and caveats: Graves' patients with persistent disease showed TCR diversity lower than patients newly diagnosed.

V lost 3 bases and J 8 bases, leaving 10 bases between the germline ends. The V gene's germline CDR1 is SNHLY and CDR2 FYNNEI. CDR3 length: 12 amino acids. Building the TCR beta libraries relied on iRepertoire HTBI primers, and CDR3 regions underwent Arm-PCR. TCRdb ran MiXCR on the multiplex PCR reads and lists one entry per CDR3 protein. The sample lists 620,000 or so distinct CDR3 sequences, less than 20% seen once, with around 19% in the top ten. This clonotype appeared many times. Its target is not known. The same specimen was also included in a second study, on T cells in Graves' hyperthyroidism and ophthalmopathy. That work states: A set of HTBI primers served as the primers for a first-round RT-PCR of the TCR CDR3. Most thyroid clonotypes with frequency above 0.001 were detected in blood.

V is TRBV2 and J is TRBJ1-2, with unresolved D. The sample was peripheral blood mononuclear cells (PBMCs), taken at new diagnosis, from a patient treated with antithyroid drugs. The sequence was obtained from a woman in her twenties or thirties with Graves disease. The CDR3 loop reads CASSDQFSGYTF. In DNA, the CDR3 is TGTGCCAGCAGTGATCAGTTTTCGGGCTACACCTTC. The variable domain in full, completed from reference TRBV2 and TRBJ1-2, reads EPEVTQTPSHQVTQMGQEVILRCVPISNHLYFYWYRQILGQKVEFLVSFYNNEISEKSEIFDDQFSVERPDGSNFTLKIRSTKLEDSAMYFCASSDQFSGYTFGSGTRLTVV.